This is a list of T cell receptor beta chains from one sample in a study of blood T cells in healthy people across ages. TCRdb used MiXCR to reprocess the 5' RACE reads, holding one entry per CDR3 protein. The repertoire holds roughly 700,000 distinct CDR3 sequences, 20% to 25% seen once, with 9.4% in the top ten. The data also belong to a second study, concerning T cells of mothers and their children.

The sequenced sample was blood. The receptors originated from a boy between 10 and 17 years old in good health. The CDR3 runs from the conserved cysteine through the conserved F or W. Fields, in order: J gene, V gene, clone size, D gene, CDR3 DNA, CDR3 protein. The D gene is left open where the match is weak. The size of a clone is reported for some rows only, either as once, few or many, or as a class for expanded clones.

J gene: TRBJ2-5
V gene: TRBV29-1
clone size: -
D gene: -
CDR3 DNA: TGCAGCGTGGGTAATCTAGGGGAGACCCAGTACTTC
CDR3 protein: CSVGNLGETQYF

J gene: TRBJ2-1
V gene: TRBV27
clone size: few
D gene: -
CDR3 DNA: TGTGCCAGCGGATTCACACATGACAATGAGCAGTTCTTC
CDR3 protein: CASGFTHDNEQFF

J gene: TRBJ2-7
V gene: TRBV7-6
clone size: -
D gene: TRBD1
CDR3 DNA: TGTGCCAACAGCCCGATCTGGGGACAGGCCTACGAGCAGTACTTC
CDR3 protein: CANSPIWGQAYEQYF

J gene: TRBJ2-7
V gene: TRBV14
clone size: -
D gene: -
CDR3 DNA: TGTGCCAGCAGCCAAGAATTCGAGCCCTCCTACGAGCAGTACTTC
CDR3 protein: CASSQEFEPSYEQYF

J gene: TRBJ2-6
V gene: TRBV7-2
clone size: few
D gene: -
CDR3 DNA: TGTGCCAGCAGCTCCTTAGGGCTGAAGTCCTACTCTGGGGCCAACGTCCTGGCTTTC
CDR3 protein: CASSSLGLKSYSGANVLAF

J gene: TRBJ2-6
V gene: TRBV7-9
clone size: -
D gene: -
CDR3 DNA: TGTGCCAGCAGCCGGGCCCTCAGCTCTGGGGCCAACGTCCTGACTTTC
CDR3 protein: CASSRALSSGANVLTF

J gene: TRBJ2-7
V gene: TRBV12-3/TRBV12-4
clone size: -
D gene: TRBD1
CDR3 DNA: TGTGCCAGCACCGCGGGACAGGGGAAATCCTACGAGCAGTACTTC
CDR3 protein: CASTAGQGKSYEQYF

J gene: TRBJ2-7
V gene: TRBV29-1
clone size: -
D gene: -
CDR3 DNA: TGCAGCGTTATTGGGGGTCCCTACGAGCAGTACTTC
CDR3 protein: CSVIGGPYEQYF

J gene: TRBJ1-3
V gene: TRBV9
clone size: few
D gene: -
CDR3 DNA: TGTGCCAGCAGCCCCCCCACTGGAAACACCATATATTTT
CDR3 protein: CASSPPTGNTIYF

J gene: TRBJ2-5
V gene: TRBV2
clone size: -
D gene: -
CDR3 DNA: TGTGCCAGCATTCTGGAGGATATCCACAATGAGCGGTTCTTC
CDR3 protein: CASILEDIHNERFF

J gene: TRBJ2-7
V gene: TRBV10-3
clone size: few
D gene: TRBD2
CDR3 DNA: TGTGCCATCACTAGCGGGAGTACAGGAGAGCAGTACTTC
CDR3 protein: CAITSGSTGEQYF

J gene: TRBJ2-1
V gene: TRBV3-1
clone size: -
D gene: TRBD2
CDR3 DNA: TGTGCCAGCAGCCTAGTAGCGGGAGATAGGTACAATGAGCAGTTCTTC
CDR3 protein: CASSLVAGDRYNEQFF

J gene: TRBJ1-6
V gene: TRBV7-3
clone size: -
D gene: -
CDR3 DNA: TGTGCCAGCAGCTTAGGCCAAGGTTCACCCCTCCACTTT
CDR3 protein: CASSLGQGSPLHF

J gene: TRBJ2-2
V gene: TRBV4-2
clone size: -
D gene: -
CDR3 DNA: TGTGCCAGCAGCCACGAAGGACTCTATAACACCGGGGAGCTGTTTTTT
CDR3 protein: CASSHEGLYNTGELFF

J gene: TRBJ1-2
V gene: TRBV10-3
clone size: -
D gene: -
CDR3 DNA: TGTGCCATCAGTAAGTCGGACAGCCTCTATGGCTACACCTTC
CDR3 protein: CAISKSDSLYGYTF

J gene: TRBJ2-3
V gene: TRBV4-3
clone size: -
D gene: TRBD2
CDR3 DNA: TGCGCCAGCAGCCAAGACCAGCGGGGGTACACAGATACGCAGTATTTT
CDR3 protein: CASSQDQRGYTDTQYF

J gene: TRBJ2-4
V gene: TRBV28
clone size: few
D gene: -
CDR3 DNA: TGTGCCAGCAGGGGTGACGGCAAGAACATTCAGTACTTC
CDR3 protein: CASRGDGKNIQYF

J gene: TRBJ2-2
V gene: TRBV28
clone size: -
D gene: -
CDR3 DNA: TGTGCCAGCACTGGCAGCCGGAATGGGACCGGGGAGCTGTTTTTT
CDR3 protein: CASTGSRNGTGELFF

J gene: TRBJ1-1
V gene: TRBV28
clone size: -
D gene: TRBD1
CDR3 DNA: TGTGCCAGCAGCGACAGGGGGGACACTGAAGCTTTCTTT
CDR3 protein: CASSDRGDTEAFF

J gene: TRBJ2-1
V gene: TRBV15
clone size: -
D gene: -
CDR3 DNA: TGTGCCACCAGCAGAGATCAGTCGGCTAGGAGGTACAATGAGCAGTTCTTC
CDR3 protein: CATSRDQSARRYNEQFF

J gene: TRBJ1-1
V gene: TRBV5-1
clone size: few
D gene: -
CDR3 DNA: TGCGCCAGCAGCTTGCCAGGGGATGAAGCTTTCTTT
CDR3 protein: CASSLPGDEAFF

J gene: TRBJ2-1
V gene: TRBV2
clone size: -
D gene: -
CDR3 DNA: TGTGCCAGCAGCGACCGCGGCCCTTACAATGAGCAGTTCTTC
CDR3 protein: CASSDRGPYNEQFF

J gene: TRBJ1-3
V gene: TRBV19
clone size: -
D gene: -
CDR3 DNA: TGTGCCAGTAGTATTATTTTCAGCTCTGGAAACACCATATATTTT
CDR3 protein: CASSIIFSSGNTIYF

J gene: TRBJ1-2
V gene: TRBV7-6
clone size: few
D gene: -
CDR3 DNA: TGTGCCAGCAGCGCCCTCCGGGGGCGGGTTACTGGCTACACCTTC
CDR3 protein: CASSALRGRVTGYTF